The present T cell receptor (beta chain) was sequenced within a study of human T cells and chemical hapten exposure. This clonotype was found a few times. At one end, the junction sequence differs from germline, possibly due to a read error. TCRdb recomputed calls from the RACE reads with MiXCR, one row per CDR3 protein. This sample carries nearly 55,000 distinct CDR3 sequences, about 9.9% of them seen once, and the ten largest clones take 1.5% to 2%. As to time point: patch test 2, 6 weeks after DPC sensitization. Treatment indicated: therapeutic diphenylcyclopropenone sensitization with weekly scalp DPC. This CDR3 region has 15 residues. Germline V gene lookup returns CDR1 SGHVS and CDR2 FQNEAQ.

Sample: whole blood, taken in connection with sensitization to the hapten diphenylcyclopropenone (DPC). This TCR derives from a woman aged 50 to 65 with alopecia areata. Some clones in this sample may be carry-over from other donors' samples. V usage is TRBV7-8 and J usage is TRBJ1-5; unclear D gene. The CDR3 reads CVSSLLGGSNQPQHF. In DNA, the CDR3 is TGTGTCAGCAGCCTACTCGGAGGGAGCAATCAGCCCCAGCATTTT.